This T cell receptor beta chain was profiled in a study of blood T cell repertoires in COVID-19. As for the study in general: T cells, B-cell-depleted T cells, or PBMCs supplied cDNA or gDNA.

V lost 4 bases and J lost 0, with 10 bases in between. The CDR3 has 14 residues. Germline V gene data show CDR1 as SNHLY and CDR2 as FYNNEI. Authors' methods: Reference gene primer amplification in the assay estimated nucleated cell counts. Libraries were prepared by immunoSEQ multiplex PCR; TCRdb keeps only in-frame clonotypes and omits some of them. That table furnishes V, J and clone size, whereas the DNA furnished D and trimming. Of under 150,000 clones in the sample, about 88% were seen once. Source material: peripheral blood. This sequence was found in a human donor in a cohort sampled during active COVID-19. This rearrangement joins TRBV2 to TRBJ2-7; D not certain. CDR3 sequence (DNA): TGTGCCAGCAGTGGGGCAGCCATCTCCTACGAGCAGTACTTC. Residues: CASSGAAISYEQYF.